This T cell receptor (beta chain) stems from a study of OX40 agonist ivuxolimab in advanced cancers. Study-level points and caveats: The study observed clonal expansion of CD4+ and CD8+ blood T cells by week 6 at 0.1 to 3.0 mg/kg. Some nonresponders likewise displayed low normalized T-cell clonal expansion.

The assay was immunoSEQ multiplex PCR, and TCRdb's table has in-frame clones only and misses some. The data hold approximately 80,000 clones, with roughly 89% observed a single time. This clone showed up just a few times. Its cognate antigen is unknown. The specimen comprised CD4+ or CD8+ T cells sorted from blood, sampled in a trial of the OX40 agonist ivuxolimab. The receptor comes from an adult with an advanced solid tumor such as melanoma, head and neck, liver or kidney cancer.

In DNA form, the CDR3 reads TGTGCCATCAAAACGACTGGAAACACCATATATTTT. Translation: CAIKTTGNTIYF. This chain uses TRBV10-3 with TRBJ1-3; D is undetermined. CDR1 is ENHRY, CDR2 SYGVKD, per germline. The CDR3 consists of 12 residues. Trimming took off 7 bases at V and 2 bases at J, with 6 bases between the two ends.